These 32 T cell receptor beta chains were sequenced from one sample in a study of cytomegalovirus exposure and HLA in healthy donors. With 60 Vbeta and 13 Jbeta primers, the PCR was carried out. Clones were sequenced by immunoSEQ multiplex PCR, and TCRdb holds only the in-frame ones, with some missing. The sample contains 93,000 or so clones, 75% to 85% of which appear only once. The specimen was PBMCs. The source is a woman aged 18-35 years in good health and CMV-seropositive.

This chain uses TRBV19 with TRBJ2-2; the match to TRBD1 covers 7 bases. J was trimmed by 1 base and V by 6 bases; bases with no gene match: 14. The germline V gene has CDR1 LNHDA and CDR2 SQIVND (reference sequence). The CDR3 covers 18 residues. The CDR3 DNA follows: TGTGCCAGTAGCGACAGGGCACCCTTCAAGCGGAACACCGGGGAGCTGTTTTTT. Translated: CASSDRAPFKRNTGELFF. The variable domain in full, completed from reference TRBV19 and TRBJ2-2, reads DGGITQSPKYLFRKEGQNVTLSCEQNLNHDAMYWYRQDPGQGLRLIYYSQIVNDFQKGDIAEGYSVSREKKESFPLTVTSAQKNPTAFYLCASSDRAPFKRNTGELFFGEGSRLTVL.

V gene TRBV2 combines with J gene TRBJ1-2, with D perhaps matching TRBD1 (6 bases). This CDR3 comprises 14 residues. CDR1 SNHLY and CDR2 FYNNEI come from the germline V gene. Trimming left V 2 bases short and J 4 bases short, with 11 bases between. Written as DNA, the CDR3 is TGTGCCAGCAGTGAAATAAGGGGGACCTATGGCTACACCTTC. This codes for CASSEIRGTYGYTF.

The chain couples TRBV5-4 to TRBJ2-7; the match to TRBD2 covers 8 bases. The CDR3 spans 15 residues. In germline, CDR1 is SGHNT, CDR2 YYREEE (reference sequence). Trimming took 4 bases from V and 2 from J; bases not matched to a gene: 8. The CDR3 DNA sequence: TGTGCCAGCAGCGCGGCTGACGGGAGGGCCTACGAGCAGTACTTC. Translated: CASSAADGRAYEQYF. Using reference TRBV5-4 and TRBJ2-7 for the parts outside the CDR3, the full variable domain is ETGVTQSPTHLIKTRGQQVTLRCSSQSGHNTVSWYQQALGQGPQFIFQYYREEENGRGNFPPRFSGLQFPNYSSELNVNALELDDSALYLCASSAADGRAYEQYFGPGTRLTVT.

The chain has TRBV7-9 and TRBJ1-2; D uncertain. Trimming took off 5 bases at V and 3 bases at J, with 13 bases between the two ends. CDR3 size: 14 residues. Germline CDR1 reads SEHNR; CDR2 reads FQNEAQ (reference sequence). The CDR3 DNA follows: TGTGCCAGCAGCAACCAGGTGACCCACTATGGCTACACCTTC. This encodes CASSNQVTHYGYTF.

V gene TRBV19 combines with J gene TRBJ1-4; 7 nucleotides line up with TRBD1. The V and J ends lost 4 bases and 7 bases, in that order; junction bases with no gene match: 12. The CDR3 runs to 16 residues. Germline V gene lookup returns CDR1 LNHDA and CDR2 SQIVND (reference sequence). The CDR3 DNA reads as TGTGCCAGTAGTAGGAATGACAGGGCGACAAGTGAAAAACTGTTTTTT. Protein product: CASSRNDRATSEKLFF.

This clone came up once. This chain links TRBV28 with TRBJ1-2; maybe TRBD1 (6 bases). V lost 8 bases and J lost 6, with 13 bases in between. The germline gives CDR1 MDHEN, CDR2 SYDVKM. This CDR3 region has 12 residues. Here the CDR3 DNA reads TGTGCCAGCCACAGGGTCCCTCATGGCTACACCTTC. It is translated as CASHRVPHGYTF.

The CDR3: CASSPHPPALNQPQHF. CDR3 in DNA: TGTGCCAGCTCACCACATCCACCAGCGCTCAATCAGCCCCAGCATTTT. The chain combines TRBV18 with TRBJ1-5; D remains unclear. CDR1 is KGHSH, CDR2 LQKENI, per germline. The CDR3 is 16 amino acids. V gave up 1 base and J gave up 3 bases, with 13 bases separating them.

V usage is TRBV27 and J usage is TRBJ1-5; possibly TRBD1 for D (6 bases). Trimming cost V 2 bases and J 7 bases, with 18 bases left between them. Germline CDR1 is MNHEY and CDR2 is SMNVEV (reference sequence). This CDR3 has 16 residues. The CDR3 loop is CASSLIAGAIVQPQHF. CDR3 DNA sequence: TGTGCCAGCAGTTTAATAGCAGGGGCTATTGTACAGCCCCAGCATTTT.

The chain links TRBV15 to TRBJ2-7, with a tentative D call TRBD1 (5 bases). Germline assignment: CDR1 LNHNV and CDR2 YYDKDF (reference sequence). Trimming removed 1 base at V and 5 bases at J, with 12 bases between. This CDR3 comprises 14 residues. CDR3 residues: CATSRVQGVDEQYF. In DNA form, the CDR3 reads TGTGCCACCAGCAGAGTACAAGGGGTCGACGAGCAGTACTTC. Drawing the rest from reference TRBV15 and TRBJ2-7, the complete variable domain is DAMVIQNPRYQVTQFGKPVTLSCSQTLNHNVMYWYQQKSSQAPKLLFHYYDKDFNNEADTPDNFQSRRPNTSFCFLDIRSPGLGDTAMYLCATSRVQGVDEQYFGPGTRLTVT.

This rearrangement joins TRBV10-1 to TRBJ1-1, with 8 nucleotides matching TRBD1. Germline CDR1 is WNHNN and CDR2 is SYGVQD (reference sequence). V shed 6 bases and J 1 base; nucleotides not matched to a gene: 1. The CDR3 consists of 13 residues. CDR3 amino acids: CASRGQENTEAFF. The CDR3 nucleotides read TGCGCCAGCAGGGGACAGGAGAACACTGAAGCTTTCTTT.

This chain links TRBV11-3 with TRBJ1-1, with no clear D. Trimming stripped 4 bases from V and 7 bases from J, with 10 bases between. The germline V gene has CDR1 SGHNT and CDR2 YENEEA. The CDR3 is 12 residues long. The CDR3 spells CASSSYGGEAFF. CDR3 in DNA: TGTGCCAGCAGCTCATATGGAGGTGAAGCTTTCTTT. Drawing the rest from reference TRBV11-3 and TRBJ1-1, the complete variable domain is EAGVVQSPRYKIIEKKQPVAFWCNPISGHNTLYWYLQNLGQGPELLIRYENEEAVDDSQLPKDRFSAERLKGVDSTLKIQPAELGDSAVYLCASSSYGGEAFFGQGTRLTVV.

The chain joins TRBV5-1 to TRBJ2-7, with 11 bases fitting TRBD1. From germline, CDR1 is SGHRS and CDR2 YFSETQ. After removal of 3 bases from V and 2 bases from J, the junction contained 4 bases not matched to a gene. This CDR3 is built from 15 residues. The CDR3 DNA reads TGCGCCAGCAGCTCAGGACAGGGGGCTACCTACGAGCAGTACTTC. It yields the protein CASSSGQGATYEQYF.

This clone was recorded once. The V call is TRBV19, the J call TRBJ1-5; TRBD1 agrees at 8 bases. V lost 8 bases and J lost 5; bases outside the gene matches: 20. This CDR3 spans 18 amino acids. Per germline, CDR1 LNHDA and CDR2 SQIVND (reference sequence). DNA for the CDR3: TGTGCCAGTGCCTCTCCCCCTGGAAGGACAGGGAAAGATCAGCCCCAGCATTTT. Amino acid sequence: CASASPPGRTGKDQPQHF. The entire variable domain, with the rest obtained from reference TRBV19 and TRBJ1-5, is as follows: DGGITQSPKYLFRKEGQNVTLSCEQNLNHDAMYWYRQDPGQGLRLIYYSQIVNDFQKGDIAEGYSVSREKKESFPLTVTSAQKNPTAFYLCASASPPGRTGKDQPQHFGDGTRLSIL.

The chain links TRBV11-2 to TRBJ2-1; perhaps TRBD1 as D (7 bases). CDR1 is SGHAT and CDR2 is FQNNGV in the germline V gene. The V end lost 7 bases, the J end lost 7 bases, and 17 bases lay between the germline ends. The length of the CDR3 is 14 residues. CDR3 region: CASNPGGRGNEQFF. CDR3 DNA sequence: TGTGCCAGCAACCCCGGGGGCAGGGGGAATGAGCAGTTCTTC.

V is TRBV5-1 and J is TRBJ1-1; D uncertain. Germline CDR1 and CDR2: SGHRS and YFSETQ. V shed 4 bases and J shed 0 bases, with 13 bases lying between them. This CDR3 is 15 amino acids long. In DNA, the CDR3 is TGCGCCAGCAGCAGGATCGGGGTTTTGAACACTGAAGCTTTCTTT. It translates to CASSRIGVLNTEAFF. The complete variable domain, with remaining parts taken from reference TRBV5-1 and TRBJ1-1, reads KAGVTQTPRYLIKTRGQQVTLSCSPISGHRSVSWYQQTPGQGLQFLFEYFSETQRNKGNFPGRFSGRQFSNSRSEMNVSTLELGDSALYLCASSRIGVLNTEAFFGQGTRLTVV.

Here the CDR3 reads CASSLAAGDGNTIYF. CDR3 coding DNA: TGCGCCAGCAGCTTGGCCGCTGGAGACGGAAACACCATATATTTT. The chain recombines TRBV5-1 with TRBJ1-3; D unresolved. The germline CDR1 and CDR2 sequences are SGHRS and YFSETQ. V was trimmed by 0 bases and J by 4 bases, leaving 11 bases between them. This CDR3 is built from 15 residues.

This clone was picked up one time. The chain recombines TRBV27 with TRBJ2-1; D is uncertain. Germline V CDR1 and CDR2: MNHEY, SMNVEV (reference sequence). The CDR3 has 16 amino acids. V lost 7 bases and J 4 bases, leaving 20 bases between the germline ends. CDR3 amino acids: CASTPSAGDGYNEQFF. As DNA, the CDR3 is TGTGCCAGCACCCCCAGCGCTGGAGACGGGTACAATGAGCAGTTCTTC.

This clone was recorded at least ten times. The chain uses TRBV7-9 and TRBJ2-7; D might be TRBD1 (6 bases). CDR3 size: 13 residues. The ends were cut back, 3 bases at V and 3 bases at J, with 9 bases in the middle. Germline CDR1 reads SEHNR; CDR2 reads FQNEAQ (reference sequence). Here the CDR3 reads CASSFHRDYEQYF. CDR3 coding DNA: TGTGCCAGCAGCTTTCACAGGGACTACGAGCAGTACTTC.

This chain links TRBV29-1 with TRBJ2-3, with 7 bases fitting TRBD2. CDR1 and CDR2 from the germline V gene are SQVTM and ANQGSEA. Losses at the gene ends were 6 bases for V and 1 base for J; bases not matched to a gene: 10. The CDR3 length is 15 residues. This CDR3 reads CSVADSAGGTDTQYF. The CDR3 DNA sequence: TGCAGCGTAGCCGATTCGGCGGGAGGCACAGATACGCAGTATTTT.

The chain couples TRBV7-3 to TRBJ2-2, with TRBD2 identical over 8 bases. Germline V CDR1 and CDR2: SGHTA, FQGTGA. This CDR3 has 14 residues. The V gene end was trimmed by 4 bases and the J gene end by 6 bases; junction bases not matched to a gene: 4. CDR3 residues: CASSSKRGPGELFF. As DNA, the CDR3 is TGTGCCAGCAGCTCAAAGCGGGGGCCCGGGGAGCTGTTTTTT.

This clone was counted a single time. The V gene is TRBV10-3, the J gene TRBJ2-7; maybe TRBD2 (6 bases). Germline CDR1 reads ENHRY; CDR2 reads SYGVKD. The CDR3 runs 14 residues. V lost 9 bases to trimming and J lost 0 bases, with 15 bases between them. This chain's CDR3 is CAIRDSGRSYEQYF. DNA of the CDR3: TGTGCCATTCGGGACTCCGGTCGCTCCTACGAGCAGTACTTC.

V is TRBV5-1 and J is TRBJ2-1; 10 bases match TRBD1. The CDR3 consists of 15 residues. Germline CDR1 and CDR2: SGHRS and YFSETQ. The J segment lost 2 bases and the V segment lost 3 bases, leaving 2 bases of the junction unmatched. CDR3 residues: CASSSGTGAYNEQFF. The CDR3 DNA is TGCGCCAGCAGCTCCGGGACAGGGGCCTACAATGAGCAGTTCTTC.

CDR3 sequence reads: CASSTGRGASYEQYF. The CDR3 nucleotides are TGCGCCAGCAGCACGGGGCGGGGAGCCTCCTACGAGCAGTACTTC. V and J are TRBV4-3 and TRBJ2-7, with D maybe TRBD2 (6 bases). V lost 5 bases and J 0 bases, leaving 14 bases between the germline ends. The CDR3 totals 15 residues. From germline, CDR1 is LGHNA and CDR2 YSLEER.

This sequence joins TRBV27 and TRBJ1-4, with TRBD1 as a possible D gene (6 bases). Germline loops: CDR1 MNHEY, CDR2 SMNVEV (reference sequence). The germline V and J ends were trimmed by 8 bases and 7 bases, with 20 bases remaining between them. The CDR3 totals 15 residues. DNA of the CDR3: TGTGCCAGCCTCAGTCGGGGGGCGGGGGGTGAAAAACTGTTTTTT. This codes for CASLSRGAGGEKLFF.

As regards this clone: Other DNA sequences in this sample translate to the same CDR3. The chain employs TRBV7-3 and TRBJ2-7; 9 bases fit TRBD1. Germline CDR1 SGHTA, CDR2 FQGTGA. V lost 5 bases and J lost 4; bases outside the gene matches: 6. The CDR3 sequence is 14 residues long. CDR3 protein: CASSPGQGKYEQYF. In DNA form, the CDR3 reads TGTGCCAGCAGCCCAGGACAGGGGAAATACGAGCAGTACTTC. The variable domain in full, with the rest retrieved from reference TRBV7-3 and TRBJ2-7, is GAGVSQTPSNKVTEKGKYVELRCDPISGHTALYWYRQSLGQGPEFLIYFQGTGAADDSGLPNDRFFAVRPEGSVSTLKIQRTERGDSAVYLCASSPGQGKYEQYFGPGTRLTVT.

The chain combines TRBV19 with TRBJ1-4, with a tentative D call TRBD1 (5 bases). Trimming took off 7 bases at V and 8 bases at J, with 17 bases between the two ends. CDR1 and CDR2 from the germline V gene are LNHDA and SQIVND (reference sequence). CDR3 length equals 14 residues. The CDR3 DNA reads as TGTGCCAGTACCCTCGGACATTCAAAGGAAAAACTGTTTTTT. It translates to CASTLGHSKEKLFF.

CDR3 sequence: CASSYEYEQYF. CDR3 DNA sequence: TGTGCCAGCAGCTATGAATACGAGCAGTACTTC. The V call is TRBV28, the J call TRBJ2-7; no firm D call. The length of the CDR3 is 11 residues. Germline CDR1 reads MDHEN; CDR2 reads SYDVKM. With 6 bases removed from V and 4 bases from J, the gap between germline ends came to 7 bases.

This chain uses TRBV15 with TRBJ1-4; 9 bases line up with TRBD1. CDR1 is LNHNV, CDR2 YYDKDF, per germline (reference sequence). The CDR3 consists of 15 residues. Losses at the gene ends were 0 bases for V and 5 bases for J; bases not matched to a gene: 1. The CDR3 reads CATSRDGQGNEKLFF. CDR3 nucleotide sequence: TGTGCCACCAGCAGAGATGGACAGGGGAATGAAAAACTGTTTTTT.

The rearrangement uses TRBV5-4 and TRBJ2-7, with TRBD2 matching 14 bases. V lost 3 bases to trimming and J lost 1 base; unmatched junction nucleotides: 6. The CDR3 length is 17 residues. Per germline, CDR1 SGHNT and CDR2 YYREEE (reference sequence). CDR3 nucleotide sequence: TGTGCCAGCAGCTCCCGAAGGACTAGCGGGAGGTCCTACGAGCAGTACTTC. Translating it yields CASSSRRTSGRSYEQYF.

The V call is TRBV4-2, the J call TRBJ2-7, with 9 bases lining up with TRBD2. The CDR3 extends over 17 amino acids. V lost 4 bases and J lost 5; bases outside the gene matches: 15. Germline V gene sequence: CDR1 LGHNA, CDR2 YNFKEQ. Here the CDR3 reads CASSLSGGAGGIHEQYF. DNA for the CDR3: TGTGCCAGCAGCCTTTCCGGGGGGGCGGGAGGGATCCACGAGCAGTACTTC.

A few counts support this clone. Other DNA sequences in the same sample also yield this CDR3. The V and J genes are TRBV7-9 and TRBJ1-5, with 7 bases fitting TRBD1. There are 14 residues in the CDR3. J gave up 2 bases and V 4 bases, and 2 bases lay outside the gene matches. Germline V gene sequence: CDR1 SEHNR, CDR2 FQNEAQ (reference sequence). CDR3 nucleotide sequence: TGTGCCAGCAGCTCTACAGGGGGCAATCAGCCCCAGCATTTT. Translating it yields CASSSTGGNQPQHF.

This rearrangement joins TRBV6-6 to TRBJ1-6; D is undetermined. This CDR3 comprises 11 residues. Trimming left V 5 bases short and J 6 bases short, with 2 bases between. Looked up from germline, CDR1 is MNHNY and CDR2 is SVGAGI (reference sequence). The CDR3 is CASSLNSPLHF. The CDR3, as DNA: TGTGCCAGCAGTCTTAATTCACCCCTCCACTTT.